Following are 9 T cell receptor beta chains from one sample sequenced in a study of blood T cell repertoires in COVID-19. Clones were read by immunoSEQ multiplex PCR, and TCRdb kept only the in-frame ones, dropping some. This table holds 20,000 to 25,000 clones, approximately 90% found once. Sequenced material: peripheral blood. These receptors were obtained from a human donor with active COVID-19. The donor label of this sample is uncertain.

CDR3 protein: CATQGNQFF. The CDR3, as DNA: TGTGCCACCCAGGGTAATCAGTTCTTC. The rearrangement uses TRBV6-5 and TRBJ2-1; TRBD1 is a possible D gene (5 bases). Germline loops: CDR1 MNHEY, CDR2 SVGAGI. The germline V and J ends were trimmed by 10 bases and 13 bases, with 11 bases remaining between them. CDR3 length: 9 amino acids.

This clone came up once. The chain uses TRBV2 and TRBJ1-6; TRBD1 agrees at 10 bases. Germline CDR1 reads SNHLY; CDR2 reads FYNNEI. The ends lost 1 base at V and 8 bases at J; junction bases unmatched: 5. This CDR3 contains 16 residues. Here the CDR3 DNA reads TGTGCCAGCAGTGAAGTTTTCGGACAGGGGGATTCACCCCTCCACTTT. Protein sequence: CASSEVFGQGDSPLHF.

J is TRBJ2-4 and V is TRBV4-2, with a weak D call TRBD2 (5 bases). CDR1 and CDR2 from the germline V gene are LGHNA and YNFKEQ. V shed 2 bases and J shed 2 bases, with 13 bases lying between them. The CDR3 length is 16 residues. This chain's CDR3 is CASSQSLGTPKNIQYF. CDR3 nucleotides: TGTGCCAGCAGCCAATCACTAGGCACGCCCAAAAACATTCAGTACTTC.

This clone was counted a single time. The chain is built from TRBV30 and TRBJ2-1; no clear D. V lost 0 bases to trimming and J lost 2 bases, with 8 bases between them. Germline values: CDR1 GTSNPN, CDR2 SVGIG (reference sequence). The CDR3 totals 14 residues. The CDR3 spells CAWSVAVPYNEQFF. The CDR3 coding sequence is TGTGCCTGGAGTGTTGCGGTTCCCTACAATGAGCAGTTCTTC.

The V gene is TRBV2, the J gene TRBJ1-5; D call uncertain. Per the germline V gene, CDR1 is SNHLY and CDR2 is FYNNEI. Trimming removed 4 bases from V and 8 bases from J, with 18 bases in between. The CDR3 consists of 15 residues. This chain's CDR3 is CASSGGLVREKPQHF. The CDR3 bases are TGTGCCAGCAGTGGAGGATTGGTCCGAGAGAAGCCCCAGCATTTT.

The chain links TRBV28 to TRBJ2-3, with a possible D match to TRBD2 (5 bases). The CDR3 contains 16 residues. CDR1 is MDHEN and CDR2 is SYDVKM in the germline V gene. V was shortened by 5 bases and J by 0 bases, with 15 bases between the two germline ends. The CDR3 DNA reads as TGTGCCAGCAGTCTCTTTGGACTGATAAGCACAGATACGCAGTATTTT. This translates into CASSLFGLISTDTQYF.

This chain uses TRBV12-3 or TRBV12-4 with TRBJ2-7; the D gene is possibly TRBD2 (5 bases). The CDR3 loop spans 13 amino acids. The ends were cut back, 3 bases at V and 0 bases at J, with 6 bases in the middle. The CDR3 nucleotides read TGTGCCAGCAGTTTCGGGGTCTCCTACGAGCAGTACTTC. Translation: CASSFGVSYEQYF.

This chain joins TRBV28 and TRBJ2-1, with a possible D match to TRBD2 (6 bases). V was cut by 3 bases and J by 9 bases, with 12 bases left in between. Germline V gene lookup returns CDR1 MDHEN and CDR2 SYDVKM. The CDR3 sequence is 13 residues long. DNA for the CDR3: TGTGCCAGCAGTTTCTTAGTGGAGGGTGAGCAGTTCTTC. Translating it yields CASSFLVEGEQFF.

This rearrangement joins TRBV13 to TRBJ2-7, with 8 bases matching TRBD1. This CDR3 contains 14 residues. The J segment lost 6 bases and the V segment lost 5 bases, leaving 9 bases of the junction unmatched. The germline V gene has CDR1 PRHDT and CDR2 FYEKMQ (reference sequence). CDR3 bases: TGTGCCAGCAGCCCACGACAGGGGCCCTCCGAGCAGTACTTC. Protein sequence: CASSPRQGPSEQYF.